This T cell receptor beta chain was observed in a study of identical twins. This CDR3 spans 11 amino acids. Trimming took 3 bases from V and 7 from J, leaving 4 bases between them. Per germline, CDR1 SGDLS and CDR2 YYNGEE. General study points: There was more out-of-frame TCR alpha sharing in monozygotic twins than models estimated. Part of the zero-insertion signal could reflect confounding by invariant MAIT and iNKT cells.

A universal primer site arose from template switching, and cDNA bore unique molecular identifiers. TCRdb recomputed calls from the 5' RACE reads with MiXCR, one row per CDR3 protein. The repertoire holds approximately 670,000 distinct CDR3 sequences, around 6.1% seen once, with 1.5% to 2% in the top ten. The table lists this clonotype with many counts. As yet, its antigen is unknown. Sequencing was carried out using naive T cells sorted from blood. The chain recombines TRBV9 with TRBJ2-2; D gene unclear. The receptor's source is a man between 18 and 29 years old in good health. CDR3: CASSAGGELFF. The CDR3 DNA reads TGTGCCAGCAGCGCGGGCGGGGAGCTGTTTTTT.